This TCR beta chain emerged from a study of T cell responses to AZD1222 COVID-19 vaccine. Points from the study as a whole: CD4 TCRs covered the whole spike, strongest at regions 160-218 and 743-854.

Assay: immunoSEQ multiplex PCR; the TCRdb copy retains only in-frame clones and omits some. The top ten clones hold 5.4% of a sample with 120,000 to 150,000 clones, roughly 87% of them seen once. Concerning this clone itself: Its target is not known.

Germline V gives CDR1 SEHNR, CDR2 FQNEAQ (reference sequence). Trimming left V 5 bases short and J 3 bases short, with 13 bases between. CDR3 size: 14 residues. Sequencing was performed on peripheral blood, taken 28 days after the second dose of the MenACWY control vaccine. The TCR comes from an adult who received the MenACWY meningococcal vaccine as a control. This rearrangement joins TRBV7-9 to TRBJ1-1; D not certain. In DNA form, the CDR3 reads TGTGCCAGCAGCCGCGCGGGTGAATACACTGAAGCTTTCTTT. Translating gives CASSRAGEYTEAFF.